These 31 T cell receptor beta chains were sequenced from one sample in a study of shared clonotypes between healthy human individuals. Terminally differentiated effector memory CD45RA+ cells were excluded from the naive CD8 cells, which were CD45RO-negative and positively selected for CCR7. Profiled with immunoSEQ multiplex PCR; TCRdb holds only in-frame clones, not every one. The sample lists fewer than 850,000 clones; approximately 97% were seen once. The material sequenced was naive CD8+ T cells sorted from blood. All receptors come from a man aged 25 to 40 in good health.

V usage is TRBV5-5 and J usage is TRBJ2-5; unclear D gene. The germline V gene encodes CDR1 SGHKS and CDR2 YYEKEE (reference sequence). Trimming took off 1 base at V and 1 base at J, with 8 bases between the two ends. This CDR3 spans 14 amino acids. In DNA, the CDR3 is TGTGCCAGCAGCTTGTCTCAGCTCCAAGAGACCCAGTACTTC. It translates to CASSLSQLQETQYF.

V gene TRBV7-9 combines with J gene TRBJ2-7; 7 bases match TRBD1. J was trimmed by 5 bases and V by 4 bases; bases with no gene match: 14. The CDR3 covers 16 residues. Looked up from germline, CDR1 is SEHNR and CDR2 is FQNEAQ (reference sequence). CDR3 region: CASSSGTALLSDEQYF. The CDR3 coding sequence is TGTGCCAGCAGCTCAGGGACAGCCTTATTGTCCGACGAGCAGTACTTC.

The chain carries TRBV29-1 and TRBJ1-1, with unresolved D. The V end lost 4 bases, the J end lost 6 bases, and 3 bases lay between the germline ends. Germline lookup yields CDR1 SQVTM and CDR2 ANQGSEA. There are 9 residues in the CDR3. CDR3 loop: CSVGPEAFF. CDR3 coding DNA: TGCAGCGTTGGACCTGAAGCTTTCTTT.

The V call is TRBV27, the J call TRBJ2-1; 10 nucleotides line up with TRBD2. Germline V gene lookup returns CDR1 MNHEY and CDR2 SMNVEV (reference sequence). The CDR3 has 15 residues. V lost 7 bases, J lost 4 bases, and 7 bases stayed unmatched. The CDR3 region is CASTGGTSAYNEQFF. The CDR3 DNA follows: TGTGCCAGCACCGGGGGGACTAGCGCTTACAATGAGCAGTTCTTC.

The genes are TRBV4-2 and TRBJ2-7; D gene uncertain. Germline CDR1 LGHNA, CDR2 YNFKEQ. CDR3 length: 13 amino acids. Trimming removed 2 bases from V and 3 bases from J, with 8 bases in between. CDR3 residues: CASSQNGYYEQYF. CDR3 nucleotide sequence: TGTGCCAGCAGCCAAAACGGATACTACGAGCAGTACTTC.

The rearrangement links TRBV11-2 to TRBJ2-7, with 7 bases identical to TRBD1. Germline-derived CDR1 and CDR2 are SGHAT and FQNNGV. V lost 5 bases to trimming and J lost 6 bases; unmatched junction nucleotides: 16. The CDR3 is 16 residues long. This CDR3 reads CASSPSFRTGFTEQYF. As DNA, the CDR3 is TGTGCCAGCAGCCCCTCTTTTAGGACAGGTTTCACCGAGCAGTACTTC.

The chain has TRBV7-2 and TRBJ1-2; weak D call: TRBD1 (6 bases). The ends were cut back, 7 bases at V and 6 bases at J, with 15 bases in the middle. This CDR3 spans 13 amino acids. CDR1 SGHTA and CDR2 FQGNSA come from the germline V gene. The chain's CDR3 is CASTVGTGNGYTF. The CDR3 nucleotides are TGTGCCAGCACCGTAGGTACAGGGAATGGCTACACCTTC.

The rearrangement uses TRBV4-1 and TRBJ1-4; D unclear. The germline V gene encodes CDR1 MGHRA and CDR2 YSYEKL. Between the trimmed V and J ends, which lost 0 bases and 0 bases, there was a span of 8 bases. The CDR3 spans 16 residues. CDR3: CASSQDLESTNEKLFF. Written as DNA, the CDR3 is TGCGCCAGCAGCCAAGATTTGGAGTCAACTAATGAAAAACTGTTTTTT.

This rearrangement joins TRBV7-2 to TRBJ2-1, with a weak D call TRBD2 (6 bases). CDR3 length equals 16 residues. Germline V lookup: CDR1 SGHTA, CDR2 FQGNSA. V shed 3 bases and J shed 3 bases, with 15 bases lying between them. CDR3 DNA sequence: TGTGCCAGCAGCTTGTCGGGGCGGGGCCTCTACAATGAGCAGTTCTTC. This encodes CASSLSGRGLYNEQFF.

The V gene is TRBV28, the J gene TRBJ1-5; D gene unclear. The ends were cut back, 8 bases at V and 2 bases at J, with 16 bases in the middle. Germline CDR1 MDHEN, CDR2 SYDVKM. The CDR3 contains 15 residues. The chain's CDR3 is CASLPTTVGNQPQHF. CDR3 nucleotides: TGTGCCAGCCTTCCCACGACGGTAGGCAATCAGCCCCAGCATTTT.

The V gene is TRBV7-2, the J gene TRBJ2-7; no clear D gene. CDR3 size: 15 residues. Germline loops: CDR1 SGHTA, CDR2 FQGNSA. V lost 3 bases to trimming and J lost 2 bases, with 14 bases between them. This chain's CDR3 is CASSFENGLAYEQYF. The CDR3 DNA follows: TGTGCCAGCAGCTTTGAAAACGGGCTTGCCTACGAGCAGTACTTC.

The rearrangement joins TRBV6-6 to TRBJ2-7; TRBD1 aligns across 11 bases. CDR3 length: 16 residues. Trimming removed 0 bases from V and 5 bases from J; junction bases left unmatched: 6. Germline V lookup: CDR1 MNHNY, CDR2 SVGAGI (reference sequence). DNA for the CDR3: TGTGCCAGCAGTTACTCCCCGGGACAGGGGGGCCACGAGCAGTACTTC. Its protein is CASSYSPGQGGHEQYF.

The gene calls are TRBV5-5 and TRBJ2-2; D is unclear. The germline gives CDR1 SGHKS, CDR2 YYEKEE (reference sequence). The CDR3 runs 18 residues. The V gene lost 0 bases and the J gene lost 2 bases, with 17 bases spanning the gap. The CDR3 coding sequence is TGTGCCAGCAGCTTGGCCCCTCGAGTGGAAGCTAACACCGGGGAGCTGTTTTTT. Amino acids: CASSLAPRVEANTGELFF.

The chain employs TRBV9 and TRBJ1-1, with D possibly matching TRBD1 (6 bases). Looked up from germline, CDR1 is SGDLS and CDR2 is YYNGEE. Trimming cost V 4 bases and J 1 base, with 17 bases left between them. The CDR3 is 16 amino acids. CDR3 residues: CASSRRGFEGNTEAFF. DNA for the CDR3: TGTGCCAGCAGCCGAAGGGGGTTTGAGGGGAACACTGAAGCTTTCTTT.

The rearrangement uses TRBV6-6 and TRBJ2-2; unclear D gene. With 0 bases removed from V and 5 bases from J, the gap between germline ends came to 7 bases. Germline values: CDR1 MNHNY, CDR2 SVGAGI (reference sequence). The CDR3 loop spans 14 amino acids. CDR3 sequence (DNA): TGTGCCAGCAGTTACTCGACCAAGACCGGGGAGCTGTTTTTT. Translating gives CASSYSTKTGELFF.

The chain combines TRBV19 with TRBJ1-5; perhaps TRBD1 as D (5 bases). The CDR3 is 17 amino acids. Trimming cost V 5 bases and J 0 bases, with 17 bases left between them. Per germline, CDR1 LNHDA and CDR2 SQIVND (reference sequence). The CDR3 reads CASSSSGTPYSNQPQHF. As DNA, the CDR3 is TGTGCCAGTAGTTCATCCGGGACTCCTTATAGCAATCAGCCCCAGCATTTT.

Notes on this clone: This same CDR3 is encoded by further DNA sequences in the sample. The chain employs TRBV27 and TRBJ2-7, with no clear D. Germline V CDR1 and CDR2: MNHEY, SMNVEV (reference sequence). This CDR3 is 13 amino acids long. Trimming stripped 0 bases from V and 2 bases from J, with 5 bases between. This CDR3 reads CASSLSATYEQYF. The DNA of the CDR3 is TGTGCCAGCAGTTTATCCGCCACCTACGAGCAGTACTTC.

The chain joins TRBV7-9 to TRBJ1-5; possibly TRBD1 for D (5 bases). V gave up 5 bases and J gave up 2 bases, with 10 bases separating them. The CDR3 is made up of 14 amino acids. Germline loops: CDR1 SEHNR, CDR2 FQNEAQ (reference sequence). The CDR3 region has the DNA TGTGCCAGCAGCGTTAGGGGCGGCAATCAGCCCCAGCATTTT. Translation gives CASSVRGGNQPQHF.

This clone was picked up one time. The chain has TRBV21-1 and TRBJ2-7; TRBD2, the table's D call, was not compared with the DNA. TRBV21-1 is a recognized pseudogene. There are 16 residues in the CDR3. CDR3 DNA: TGTGCCAGCAGAAAAGCCGGGACTAGCGGGGGCTGCGAGCAGTACTTC. It specifies CASRKAGTSGGCEQYF.

The chain joins TRBV14 to TRBJ2-7, with unresolved D. V shed 3 bases and J shed 0 bases, with 3 bases lying between them. This CDR3 spans 12 amino acids. Germline V CDR1 and CDR2: SGHDN, FVKESK. DNA for the CDR3: TGTGCCAGCAGCCATGTCTCCTACGAGCAGTACTTC. Its protein product is CASSHVSYEQYF. The variable domain in full, with the rest retrieved from reference TRBV14 and TRBJ2-7, is EAGVTQFPSHSVIEKGQTVTLRCDPISGHDNLYWYRRVMGKEIKFLLHFVKESKQDESGMPNNRFLAERTGGTYSTLKVQPAELEDSGVYFCASSHVSYEQYFGPGTRLTVT.

The count of this clone is one. This sequence joins TRBV5-6 and TRBJ2-7; 13 bases map to TRBD2. After removal of 3 bases from V and 2 bases from J, the junction contained 8 bases not matched to a gene. The CDR3 is 17 residues long. The V gene's germline CDR1 is SGHDT and CDR2 YYEEEE. CDR3 in amino acids: CASSWSVGLAGTYEQYF. DNA of the CDR3: TGTGCCAGCAGCTGGTCAGTGGGACTAGCGGGGACCTACGAGCAGTACTTC.

Points on this clone: Other DNA sequences in this specimen translate into the identical CDR3. The chain has TRBV5-1 and TRBJ2-7, with D possibly TRBD1 on 6 matching bases. Trimming removed 2 bases at V and 3 bases at J, with 12 bases between. The CDR3 totals 14 residues. Germline CDR1 is SGHRS and CDR2 is YFSETQ. This CDR3 reads CASSFGQGSYEQYF. In DNA, the CDR3 is TGCGCCAGCAGCTTTGGTCAGGGGAGCTACGAGCAGTACTTC. Based on the CDR3 plus reference TRBV5-1 and TRBJ2-7, the full variable domain is KAGVTQTPRYLIKTRGQQVTLSCSPISGHRSVSWYQQTPGQGLQFLFEYFSETQRNKGNFPGRFSGRQFSNSRSEMNVSTLELGDSALYLCASSFGQGSYEQYFGPGTRLTVT.

This clone was seen more than once but under ten times. The chain is built from TRBV27 and TRBJ2-3; D is ambiguous. Germline loops: CDR1 MNHEY, CDR2 SMNVEV (reference sequence). V was cut by 2 bases and J by 2 bases, with 14 bases left in between. The CDR3 loop spans 16 amino acids. The CDR3 region is CASSLGVADLTDTQYF. In nucleotides, the CDR3 is TGTGCCAGCAGTTTAGGGGTTGCCGACCTCACAGATACGCAGTATTTT.

V usage is TRBV7-2 and J usage is TRBJ2-1, with a weak D call TRBD2 (5 bases). The CDR3 spans 12 residues. Germline values: CDR1 SGHTA, CDR2 FQGNSA. V lost 5 bases and J 9 bases, leaving 11 bases between the germline ends. CDR3 residues: CASSPPRGEQFF. CDR3 in DNA: TGTGCCAGCAGCCCCCCACGGGGTGAGCAGTTCTTC.

The V gene is TRBV28, the J gene TRBJ2-7; D remains ambiguous. The germline V gene has CDR1 MDHEN and CDR2 SYDVKM. CDR3 length equals 13 residues. V dropped 2 bases and J dropped 5 bases, with 10 bases sitting between them. CDR3 sequence reads: CASSLPLADEQYF. In nucleotides, the CDR3 is TGTGCCAGCAGTTTACCTCTGGCCGACGAGCAGTACTTC.

On this clone itself: One end of the junction is discordant with germline, which a read error may explain. The CDR3 spells CTSSLVGRGSYEQYF. In nucleotides, the CDR3 is TGTACCAGCAGCTTAGTCGGGAGGGGGTCCTACGAGCAGTACTTC. The gene calls are TRBV11-2 and TRBJ2-7, with 8 nucleotides matching TRBD2. The germline V gene has CDR1 SGHAT and CDR2 FQNNGV. CDR3 length: 15 amino acids.

The chain joins TRBV10-3 to TRBJ1-2, with no clear D. CDR1 and CDR2 (germline): ENHRY, SYGVKD. The CDR3 extends over 14 amino acids. The germline V and J ends were trimmed by 4 bases and 4 bases, with 13 bases remaining between them. The CDR3 loop reads CAISGQVATYGYTF. In DNA form, the CDR3 reads TGTGCCATCAGTGGCCAGGTTGCGACCTATGGCTACACCTTC.

The gene calls are TRBV28 and TRBJ2-7; D is ambiguous. V lost 3 bases, J lost 0 bases, and 9 bases lay in between. Germline assignment: CDR1 MDHEN and CDR2 SYDVKM. This CDR3 region has 14 residues. CDR3 nucleotide sequence: TGTGCCAGCAGTTTTGAGTCGAGCTCCTACGAGCAGTACTTC. It codes for CASSFESSSYEQYF.

V gene TRBV7-6 combines with J gene TRBJ2-1; no clear D. This CDR3 region has 13 residues. CDR1 and CDR2 from the germline V gene are SGHVS and FNYEAQ. The V end lost 5 bases, the J end lost 4 bases, and 9 bases lay between the germline ends. CDR3 amino acids: CASSAEVYNEQFF. The CDR3, as DNA: TGTGCCAGCAGCGCGGAAGTTTACAATGAGCAGTTCTTC.

This clone was observed a single time. V usage is TRBV27 and J usage is TRBJ2-3; D is possibly TRBD1 or TRBD2 (5 bases each). The V gene's germline CDR1 is MNHEY and CDR2 SMNVEV (reference sequence). Trimming pared 6 bases from V and 4 bases from J, leaving 20 bases between. The length of the CDR3 is 16 residues. CDR3 sequence (DNA): TGTGCCAGCAGCCCCTTCGGGACGGCGCGGGCAGATACGCAGTATTTT. Residues: CASSPFGTARADTQYF.

CDR3: CASSPGQTIYGYTF. The CDR3 DNA follows: TGTGCCAGCAGCCCGGGACAGACGATCTATGGCTACACCTTC. This chain joins TRBV7-9 and TRBJ1-2; 7 nucleotides match TRBD1. J lost 4 bases, V lost 5 bases, and 7 bases had no gene match. Germline V gene lookup returns CDR1 SEHNR and CDR2 FQNEAQ (reference sequence). There are 14 residues in the CDR3.